This entry lists 27 T cell receptor beta chains sequenced from one sample in a study of T cell repertoires in cytomegalovirus infection. In TCRdb, the reads were re-called with MiXCR into one record per CDR3 protein. The sample lists roughly 200,000 distinct CDR3 sequences; 8% to 10% were seen once. Sequencing was carried out using PBMCs. Receptor source: a human donor in good health (CMV status not recorded). Some clones in this sample may be carry-over from other donors' samples.

The chain uses TRBV7-9 and TRBJ1-1; 8 bases are shared with TRBD1. This CDR3 has 15 residues. The ends lost 5 bases at V and 0 bases at J; junction bases unmatched: 5. CDR1 is SEHNR and CDR2 is FQNEAQ in the germline V gene (reference sequence). CDR3 sequence: CASSASGGVNTEAFF. The CDR3 nucleotides are TGTGCCAGCAGCGCCTCAGGGGGCGTGAACACTGAAGCTTTCTTT.

J is TRBJ2-1 and V is TRBV29-1, with D unclear. Germline values: CDR1 SQVTM, CDR2 ANQGSEA. CDR3 length: 15 residues. V gave up 1 base and J gave up 2 bases, with 12 bases separating them. CDR3 in amino acids: CSVEGSRAPYNEQFF. The CDR3 nucleotides are TGCAGCGTTGAAGGCAGTCGAGCGCCCTACAATGAGCAGTTCTTC.

This clonotype appeared many times. The gene calls are TRBV7-2 and TRBJ2-7; possible D gene TRBD1, 5 bases. CDR3 length: 14 amino acids. The germline CDR1 and CDR2 sequences are SGHTA and FQGNSA. The germline V and J ends were trimmed by 2 bases and 2 bases, with 10 bases remaining between them. The CDR3 here is CASSLRGNPYEQYF. The CDR3 nucleotides are TGTGCCAGCAGCTTAAGGGGAAACCCCTACGAGCAGTACTTC.

This clonotype was picked up many times. The chain recombines TRBV7-2 with TRBJ1-2, with D hard to call. The length of the CDR3 is 15 residues. The V gene lost 5 bases and the J gene lost 1 base, with 14 bases spanning the gap. Per the germline V gene, CDR1 is SGHTA and CDR2 is FQGNSA. The CDR3 is CASSPFLTDNYGYTF. The CDR3, as DNA: TGTGCCAGCAGCCCATTTCTGACGGATAACTATGGCTACACCTTC.

This clonotype was seen ten or more times. The genes are TRBV7-9 and TRBJ1-6; D gene unclear. V lost 4 bases and J lost 14, with 12 bases in between. Germline CDR1 reads SEHNR; CDR2 reads FQNEAQ (reference sequence). This CDR3 has 12 amino acids. This CDR3 reads CASSYIGGSLHF. CDR3 in DNA: TGTGCCAGCAGCTATATAGGTGGATCCCTCCACTTT.

This clonotype was observed at least ten times. This chain links TRBV6-2 or TRBV6-3 with TRBJ2-5; 13 positions agree with TRBD2. Per the germline V gene, CDR1 is MNHEY and CDR2 is SVGEGT. The CDR3 has 16 amino acids. Trimming took 4 bases from V and 5 from J; bases not matched to a gene: 7. The CDR3 DNA reads as TGTGCCAGCAGTTCTCGGACTAGCGGGAGTAGGGAGACCCAGTACTTC. It encodes CASSSRTSGSRETQYF.

DNA for the CDR3: TGTGCCAGCAGTCCCCCCCGAGGGACAGGGTCCACTGAAGCTTTCTTT. It codes for CASSPPRGTGSTEAFF. The chain couples TRBV28 to TRBJ1-1; 9 bases match TRBD1. Germline loops: CDR1 MDHEN, CDR2 SYDVKM. Losses at the gene ends were 5 bases for V and 4 bases for J; bases not matched to a gene: 11. The CDR3 extends over 16 amino acids.

This clonotype came up many times. The chain couples TRBV6-1 to TRBJ2-7; 7 nucleotides agree with TRBD2. The CDR3 totals 17 residues. Germline assignment: CDR1 MNHNS and CDR2 SASEGT. Trimming removed 7 bases from V and 4 bases from J; junction bases left unmatched: 19. The CDR3 sequence: CASTPLRGTGWRYEQYF. DNA of the CDR3: TGTGCCAGCACCCCGCTGCGGGGGACGGGGTGGAGGTACGAGCAGTACTTC.

The chain couples TRBV14 to TRBJ2-5; D tentatively fits TRBD1 or TRBD2 (6 bases each). Germline assignment: CDR1 SGHDN and CDR2 FVKESK. Between the trimmed V and J ends, which lost 0 bases and 1 base, there was a span of 12 bases. This CDR3 has 16 residues. CDR3 in amino acids: CASSQETGAVQETQYF. Written as DNA, the CDR3 is TGTGCCAGCAGCCAAGAGACGGGGGCGGTCCAAGAGACCCAGTACTTC.

This clonotype was counted a few times. The chain couples TRBV7-2 to TRBJ2-7, with 8 bases aligning to TRBD2. Germline CDR1 and CDR2: SGHTA and FQGNSA. V shed 5 bases, J shed 3 bases, and the junction held 9 bases outside the gene matches. The CDR3 consists of 15 residues. The CDR3 reads CASSPRGGIYYEQYF. Here the CDR3 DNA reads TGTGCCAGCAGCCCCCGGGGGGGAATCTACTACGAGCAGTACTTC.

This clonotype was counted only a few times. The V and J genes are TRBV30 and TRBJ2-5; D unresolved. Germline CDR1 reads GTSNPN; CDR2 reads SVGIG (reference sequence). This CDR3 comprises 13 residues. V lost 3 bases, J lost 0 bases, and 8 bases lay in between. CDR3 sequence reads: CAWRPTYQETQYF. The CDR3, as DNA: TGTGCCTGGAGGCCCACATACCAAGAGACCCAGTACTTC.

The chain joins TRBV20-1 to TRBJ2-6; no firm D call. Trimming pared 5 bases from V and 0 bases from J, leaving 8 bases between. The CDR3 extends over 14 amino acids. Germline V gene lookup returns CDR1 DFQATT and CDR2 SNEGSKA (reference sequence). The CDR3 bases are TGCAGTGCTTTACAAGCCTCTGGGGCCAACGTCCTGACTTTC. Translated, it gives CSALQASGANVLTF.

This clonotype has at least ten counts. This chain joins TRBV7-2 and TRBJ2-5; D uncertain. CDR1 SGHTA and CDR2 FQGNSA come from the germline V gene. With 7 bases removed from V and 5 bases from J, the gap between germline ends came to 8 bases. There are 11 residues in the CDR3. The CDR3 nucleotides are TGTGCCAGCACCCTAGGGGAGACCCAGTACTTC. Translating it yields CASTLGETQYF.

This clonotype was seen a handful of times. The rearrangement links TRBV20-1 to TRBJ2-7; D is tentatively TRBD1 or TRBD2 (5 bases each). Between the trimmed V and J ends, which lost 0 bases and 1 base, there was a span of 13 bases. Germline V gene data show CDR1 as DFQATT and CDR2 as SNEGSKA (reference sequence). This CDR3 region has 15 residues. CDR3 DNA: TGCAGTGCTAGAGACAGGGACCGCCGGTCCTACGAGCAGTACTTC. It encodes CSARDRDRRSYEQYF.

V is TRBV20-1 and J is TRBJ2-7, with TRBD1 identical over 8 bases. The J segment lost 0 bases and the V segment lost 5 bases, leaving 6 bases of the junction unmatched. Germline assignment: CDR1 DFQATT and CDR2 SNEGSKA (reference sequence). The CDR3 extends over 14 amino acids. CDR3 loop: CSAHNRGSSYEQYF. The DNA for the CDR3 is TGCAGTGCTCATAACAGGGGGAGCTCCTACGAGCAGTACTTC.

This clonotype showed up many times. The chain's CDR3 is CASSEQGWGSGNTIYF. For the CDR3, the DNA is TGTGCCAGCAGTGAACAGGGATGGGGCTCTGGAAACACCATATATTTT. The chain joins TRBV28 to TRBJ1-3, with TRBD1 as a possible D gene (6 bases). This CDR3 region has 16 residues. Trimming removed 5 bases at V and 0 bases at J, with 14 bases between. CDR1 and CDR2 (germline): MDHEN, SYDVKM.

The chain joins TRBV7-9 to TRBJ1-6; a weak D match, TRBD1 (5 bases). CDR1 and CDR2 (germline): SEHNR, FQNEAQ (reference sequence). The ends were cut back, 5 bases at V and 7 bases at J, with 18 bases in the middle. The CDR3 loop spans 16 amino acids. This chain's CDR3 is CASSVYRGLDNSPLHF. The CDR3 DNA sequence: TGTGCCAGCAGCGTTTATCGGGGACTTGACAATTCACCCCTCCACTTT. Together with reference TRBV7-9 and TRBJ1-6, the CDR3 gives the full variable domain: DTGVSQNPRHKITKRGQNVTFRCDPISEHNRLYWYRQTLGQGPEFLTYFQNEAQLEKSRLLSDRFSAERPKGSFSTLEIQRTEQGDSAMYLCASSVYRGLDNSPLHFGNGTRLTVT.

The rearrangement joins TRBV5-1 to TRBJ2-3; no clear D gene. The V gene lost 1 base and the J gene lost 2 bases, with 5 bases spanning the gap. This CDR3 is 13 amino acids long. CDR1 SGHRS and CDR2 YFSETQ come from the germline V gene. DNA for the CDR3: TGCGCCAGCAGCTTGTTCATCACAGATACGCAGTATTTT. Translated: CASSLFITDTQYF.

The rearrangement uses TRBV7-9 and TRBJ2-1, with 13 bases fitting TRBD2. CDR1 and CDR2 from the germline V gene are SEHNR and FQNEAQ (reference sequence). The V gene end was trimmed by 5 bases and the J gene end by 6 bases; junction bases not matched to a gene: 4. The CDR3 runs to 15 residues. DNA for the CDR3: TGTGCCAGCAGCCAAACTAGCGGGGGGGCCAATGAGCAGTTCTTC. It is translated as CASSQTSGGANEQFF.

The chain links TRBV6-2 or TRBV6-3 to TRBJ2-1; 7 bases are shared with TRBD2. Germline values: CDR1 MNHEY, CDR2 SVGEGT. The CDR3 is 16 amino acids. With 6 bases clipped from V and 4 bases from J, the junction kept 12 bases outside the gene matches. CDR3 loop: CASSPFGLAVYNEQFF. In DNA, the CDR3 is TGTGCCAGCAGCCCGTTCGGGCTAGCGGTATACAATGAGCAGTTCTTC.

In this sample, this clonotype turned up many times. The chain links TRBV7-2 to TRBJ1-1; no clear D. Deletions cut 1 base from V and 2 bases from J, with 11 bases between. The CDR3 runs 15 residues. Per the germline V gene, CDR1 is SGHTA and CDR2 is FQGNSA. CDR3 region: CASSLVPVVNTEAFF. The CDR3 region has the DNA TGTGCCAGCAGCTTAGTCCCGGTAGTAAACACTGAAGCTTTCTTT.

This clonotype has a count of ten or more. The chain has TRBV7-2 and TRBJ2-2; 9 bases map to TRBD2. With 9 bases clipped from V and 3 bases from J, the junction kept 5 bases outside the gene matches. This CDR3 region has 14 residues. CDR1 SGHTA and CDR2 FQGNSA come from the germline V gene. The CDR3 region has the DNA TGTGCCAGTCGGAGCGGGGGGTACACCGGGGAGCTGTTTTTT. Translation gives CASRSGGYTGELFF. Full variable domain (missing parts from reference TRBV7-2 and TRBJ2-2): GAGVSQSPSNKVTEKGKDVELRCDPISGHTALYWYRQSLGQGLEFLIYFQGNSAPDKSGLPSDRFSAERTGGSVSTLTIQRTQQEDSAVYLCASRSGGYTGELFFGEGSRLTVL.

This clonotype has just a few counts. The genes are TRBV5-5 and TRBJ1-2; 7 bases agree with TRBD1. There are 13 residues in the CDR3. Germline CDR1 is SGHKS and CDR2 is YYEKEE (reference sequence). The J segment lost 6 bases and the V segment lost 4 bases, leaving 6 bases of the junction unmatched. This chain's CDR3 is CASSPRGEDGYTF. CDR3 nucleotides: TGTGCCAGCAGCCCCAGGGGGGAGGATGGCTACACCTTC. The variable domain in full, with the rest retrieved from reference TRBV5-5 and TRBJ1-2, is DAGVTQSPTHLIKTRGQQVTLRCSPISGHKSVSWYQQVLGQGPQFIFQYYEKEERGRGNFPDRFSARQFPNYSSELNVNALLLGDSALYLCASSPRGEDGYTFGSGTRLTVV.

This clonotype showed up many times. The CDR3 is CASSQWDRVNTGELFF. The CDR3 DNA reads TGTGCCAGCAGCCAGTGGGACAGGGTGAACACCGGGGAGCTGTTTTTT. The chain couples TRBV4-2 to TRBJ2-2, with 9 nucleotides matching TRBD1. CDR1 and CDR2 from the germline V gene are LGHNA and YNFKEQ. The CDR3 totals 16 residues. V shed 3 bases, J shed 1 base, and the junction held 3 bases outside the gene matches.

This clonotype was observed a few times. This sequence joins TRBV23-1 and TRBJ1-5, with D perhaps TRBD1 (6 bases). TRBV23-1 is treated as an ORF (open reading frame) with a function not yet certain. The CDR3 consists of 15 residues. Trimming took 0 bases from V and 5 from J, leaving 11 bases between them. CDR3 residues: CASSQSGRGYQPQHF. CDR3 DNA: TGCGCCAGCAGTCAATCGGGGAGGGGGTATCAGCCCCAGCATTTT.

The chain joins TRBV7-6 to TRBJ2-7; D is possibly TRBD2 (6 bases). The CDR3 spans 14 residues. Germline V CDR1 and CDR2: SGHVS, FNYEAQ. V lost 0 bases and J 3 bases, leaving 9 bases between the germline ends. The CDR3: CASSLAAGNYEQYF. The DNA of the CDR3 is TGTGCCAGCAGCTTAGCGGCGGGAAACTACGAGCAGTACTTC. Full variable domain (rest looked up from reference TRBV7-6 and TRBJ2-7): GAGVSQSPRYKVTKRGQDVALRCDPISGHVSLYWYRQALGQGPEFLTYFNYEAQQDKSGLPNDRFSAERPEGSISTLTIQRTEQRDSAMYRCASSLAAGNYEQYFGPGTRLTVT.

V is TRBV14 and J is TRBJ1-1; D unclear. V lost 1 base and J 10 bases, leaving 19 bases between the germline ends. This CDR3 region has 15 residues. Germline CDR1 and CDR2: SGHDN and FVKESK. The CDR3 is CASSQVRSGELAAFF. CDR3 in DNA: TGTGCCAGCAGCCAAGTGCGGTCTGGCGAGTTAGCAGCTTTCTTT.